Listed here are 29 T cell receptor beta chains from one sample, sequenced in a study of early T cells in non-severe SARS-CoV-2 infection. Using its own MiXCR run on the 5' RACE reads, TCRdb lists one record per CDR3 protein. The repertoire consists of tens of thousands of distinct CDR3 sequences, with roughly 4% occurring once and the leading ten covering about 3%. Sequenced input: whole blood. Every receptor here comes from an adult who was a healthcare worker with PCR-confirmed SARS-CoV-2 infection or an uninfected control (not recorded which).

The genes are TRBV3-1 and TRBJ2-1; 11 bases match TRBD2. CDR1 is LGHDT and CDR2 is YNNKEL in the germline V gene (reference sequence). CDR3 length: 21 residues. The V and J ends lost 5 bases and 4 bases, in that order; junction bases with no gene match: 22. The CDR3 protein is CASSVITGTSGLEPAYNEQFF. The DNA for the CDR3 is TGTGCCAGCAGCGTAATTACCGGGACTAGCGGACTCGAGCCGGCGTACAATGAGCAGTTCTTC.

Only a few counts were recorded for this clonotype. J is TRBJ2-1 and V is TRBV20-1; D gene unclear. Germline-derived CDR1 and CDR2 are DFQATT and SNEGSKA (reference sequence). CDR3 length: 15 amino acids. The V end lost 6 bases, the J end lost 0 bases, and 15 bases lay between the germline ends. The CDR3 bases are TGCAGTGCCCTGACTCCCTTGAGCTCCTACAATGAGCAGTTCTTC. This codes for CSALTPLSSYNEQFF.

Ten or more counts support this clonotype. DNA of the CDR3: TGTGCCACCCGACGAGGGCCGCAAGAGACCCAGTACTTC. Translating gives CATRRGPQETQYF. The chain has TRBV12-3 or TRBV12-4 and TRBJ2-5; tentative D call: TRBD2 (5 bases). The CDR3 length is 13 residues. Trimming removed 10 bases at V and 2 bases at J, with 14 bases between.

The chain couples TRBV7-8 to TRBJ2-1; 9 nucleotides align to TRBD2. V trimming: 5 bases; J trimming: 7 bases; junction bases outside the gene matches: 12. Germline CDR1 SGHVS, CDR2 FQNEAQ. This CDR3 comprises 16 residues. CDR3 DNA: TGTGCCAGCAGCGCGCGTCCGGGACTAGCTCTTAATGAGCAGTTCTTC. Its protein is CASSARPGLALNEQFF.

This clonotype occurred many times. For the CDR3, the DNA is TGCGCCAGCAGCTTAGAAGGACGTGGCTACACCTTC. Residues: CASSLEGRGYTF. The V call is TRBV5-1, the J call TRBJ1-2; no definite D call. Trimming removed 2 bases from V and 7 bases from J, with 9 bases in between. This CDR3 is 12 amino acids long. CDR1 SGHRS and CDR2 YFSETQ come from the germline V gene.

This clonotype was seen at least ten times. The J gene is TRBJ2-7, the V gene TRBV4-1; 11 nucleotides match TRBD1. Trimming cost V 0 bases and J 2 bases; bases outside gene matches: 0. The CDR3 runs 15 residues. Germline CDR1 MGHRA, CDR2 YSYEKL. The CDR3 spells CASSQEGQGAYEQYF. CDR3 sequence (DNA): TGCGCCAGCAGCCAAGAGGGACAGGGGGCCTACGAGCAGTACTTC.

This clonotype was counted only a few times. The V and J genes are TRBV7-2 and TRBJ2-3; the D is unclear. Between the trimmed V and J ends, which lost 0 bases and 6 bases, there was a span of 13 bases. From germline, CDR1 is SGHTA and CDR2 FQGNSA. The CDR3 spans 15 residues. CDR3 protein: CASSLADLLGDTQYF. CDR3 DNA sequence: TGTGCCAGCAGCTTAGCGGACCTATTGGGGGATACGCAGTATTTT.

This sequence joins TRBV2 and TRBJ2-2; tentative D call: TRBD1 (6 bases). V gave up 5 bases and J gave up 5 bases, with 18 bases separating them. Germline V gives CDR1 SNHLY, CDR2 FYNNEI. This CDR3 contains 16 residues. CDR3 nucleotide sequence: TGTGCCAGCAGTATCCGAAGGGACATTAGGACCGGGGAGCTGTTTTTT. Protein sequence: CASSIRRDIRTGELFF.

This clonotype appeared many times. CDR3 sequence (DNA): TGCGCCAGCAGCGAGGTCAAGGGACAAGAGACCCAGTACTTC. This encodes CASSEVKGQETQYF. The V gene is TRBV5-1, the J gene TRBJ2-5, with no clear D. Germline CDR1 and CDR2: SGHRS and YFSETQ. The CDR3 covers 14 residues. The V end lost 4 bases, the J end lost 2 bases, and 12 bases lay between the germline ends. The whole variable domain, filled in from reference TRBV5-1 and TRBJ2-5, reads KAGVTQTPRYLIKTRGQQVTLSCSPISGHRSVSWYQQTPGQGLQFLFEYFSETQRNKGNFPGRFSGRQFSNSRSEMNVSTLELGDSALYLCASSEVKGQETQYFGPGTRLLVL.

There are many counts of this clonotype. The chain employs TRBV2 and TRBJ1-4, with D maybe TRBD1 (5 bases). CDR3 size: 15 residues. Per the germline V gene, CDR1 is SNHLY and CDR2 is FYNNEI. V gave up 6 bases and J gave up 3 bases, with 14 bases separating them. The CDR3, as DNA: TGTGCCAGCAGAAGTCAGACAGCCTCTAATGAAAAACTGTTTTTT. Translated: CASRSQTASNEKLFF.

With respect to this clonotype: The junction and the germline gene differ at one end; a read error may be behind it. J is TRBJ2-1 and V is TRBV29-1; D gene uncertain. Germline V gives CDR1 SQVTM, CDR2 ANQGSEA. The CDR3 loop spans 13 amino acids. CDR3 region: CSASQSSYNEQSF. Written as DNA, the CDR3 is TGCAGCGCAAGCCAAAGCTCCTACAATGAGCAGTCCTTC.

Many counts were recorded for this clonotype. This chain connects TRBV18 to TRBJ2-7; 8 bases are a match to TRBD1. This CDR3 region has 14 residues. Germline V lookup: CDR1 KGHSH, CDR2 LQKENI. J lost 6 bases, V lost 0 bases, and 4 bases had no gene match. The CDR3 region is CASSPPQGACEQYF. In DNA, the CDR3 is TGTGCCAGCTCACCACCCCAGGGGGCTTGCGAGCAGTACTTC.

This clonotype showed up many times. The chain recombines TRBV7-3 with TRBJ2-5; tentatively, D is TRBD1 or TRBD2 (6 bases each). The CDR3 has 15 residues. Trimming took off 5 bases at V and 4 bases at J, with 17 bases between the two ends. Germline lookup yields CDR1 SGHTA and CDR2 FQGTGA. In DNA, the CDR3 is TGTGCCAGCAGCAATGCACAGGGTAGCGGAGAGACCCAGTACTTC. Translated, it gives CASSNAQGSGETQYF.

Many counts were recorded for this clonotype. J is TRBJ2-2 and V is TRBV24-1; TRBD1 agrees at 8 bases. Germline trimming cut 3 bases from V and 1 base from J; bases unmatched to any gene: 3. Germline lookup yields CDR1 KGHDR and CDR2 SFDVKD. The CDR3 extends over 16 amino acids. The CDR3 DNA is TGTGCCACCAGTGATGCCGGGACAGGGAACACCGGGGAGCTGTTTTTT. This sequence encodes CATSDAGTGNTGELFF.

The table lists this clonotype with many counts. V gene TRBV5-6 combines with J gene TRBJ1-1; D is ambiguous. V was trimmed by 2 bases and J by 4 bases, leaving 6 bases between them. This CDR3 is 12 amino acids long. Germline assignment: CDR1 SGHDT and CDR2 YYEEEE. This CDR3 is CASSFGATEAFF. CDR3 nucleotides: TGTGCCAGCAGCTTCGGCGCCACTGAAGCTTTCTTT.

The rearrangement uses TRBV29-1 and TRBJ1-2; D uncertain. Trimming left V 4 bases short and J 3 bases short, with 6 bases between. Germline lookup yields CDR1 SQVTM and CDR2 ANQGSEA. The CDR3 covers 11 residues. The CDR3 DNA is TGCAGCGTTGTTAGAGACTATGGCTACACCTTC. Translating it yields CSVVRDYGYTF.

Many counts were recorded for this clonotype. This rearrangement joins TRBV7-3 to TRBJ1-1, with D unresolved. Germline lookup yields CDR1 SGHTA and CDR2 FQGTGA. CDR3 length equals 13 residues. Trimming removed 5 bases at V and 0 bases at J, with 7 bases between. The CDR3 DNA reads as TGTGCCAGCAGCCTGACTTTGAACACTGAAGCTTTCTTT. As protein: CASSLTLNTEAFF.

This clonotype was recorded many times. The chain has TRBV4-1 and TRBJ2-7; D is possibly TRBD1 or TRBD2 (5 bases each). Germline loops: CDR1 MGHRA, CDR2 YSYEKL. The V end was cut by 1 base, the J end by 1 base, with 11 bases between. The CDR3 has 15 residues. This CDR3 reads CASSQVAGSSYEQYF. In nucleotides, the CDR3 is TGCGCCAGCAGCCAAGTGGCAGGGAGTTCCTACGAGCAGTACTTC.

Ten or more counts support this clonotype. The rearrangement links TRBV24-1 to TRBJ2-5; D could derive from TRBD1 or TRBD2 (5 bases each). The CDR3 extends over 15 amino acids. V was cut by 2 bases and J by 0 bases, with 9 bases left in between. Germline V gene data show CDR1 as KGHDR and CDR2 as SFDVKD. The CDR3 coding sequence is TGTGCCACCAGTGATTCGGGACCGGACCAAGAGACCCAGTACTTC. It translates to CATSDSGPDQETQYF.

This clonotype has ten or more counts. The J gene is TRBJ2-3, the V gene TRBV12-3 or TRBV12-4; 8 bases line up with TRBD2. Unmatched junction bases numbered 9, after V lost 5 bases and J lost 5 bases. The CDR3 is 15 residues long. CDR3: CASSHQRGRIDTQYF. The CDR3 coding sequence is TGTGCCAGCAGTCACCAGCGGGGGAGGATAGATACGCAGTATTTT.

This clonotype has a count of ten or more. This rearrangement joins TRBV27 to TRBJ2-1; the match to TRBD2 covers 9 bases. CDR3 size: 14 residues. The trim removed 4 bases at V and 9 bases at J, leaving 7 bases unmatched. In germline, CDR1 is MNHEY, CDR2 SMNVEV (reference sequence). The CDR3 sequence: CASSSAGGPGEQFF. In nucleotides, the CDR3 is TGTGCCAGCAGTTCTGCGGGGGGGCCGGGTGAGCAGTTCTTC.

Ten or more counts support this clonotype. The rearrangement uses TRBV7-9 and TRBJ2-7, with a possible D match to TRBD2 (6 bases). V was shortened by 5 bases and J by 3 bases, with 8 bases between the two germline ends. The CDR3 has 12 residues. CDR1 and CDR2 (germline): SEHNR, FQNEAQ (reference sequence). The CDR3 region is CASSPGDYEQYF. The CDR3 region has the DNA TGTGCCAGCAGCCCGGGGGACTACGAGCAGTACTTC.

This clonotype was detected only a few times. V gene TRBV6-1 combines with J gene TRBJ2-1; TRBD2 aligns across 11 bases. Germline V gene sequence: CDR1 MNHNS, CDR2 SASEGT. V shed 6 bases, J shed 8 bases, and the junction held 3 bases outside the gene matches. The CDR3 consists of 13 residues. CDR3 loop: CASRTSGRYEQFF. CDR3 bases: TGTGCCAGCAGAACTAGCGGGAGATATGAGCAGTTCTTC.

CDR3 coding DNA: TGTGCCAGCAGCACCCGACAGGGAATGGAGACCCAGTACTTC. This translates into CASSTRQGMETQYF. V usage is TRBV11-2 and J usage is TRBJ2-5, with 7 bases lining up with TRBD1. Trimming removed 5 bases from V and 5 bases from J; junction bases left unmatched: 8. There are 14 residues in the CDR3. CDR1 is SGHAT, CDR2 FQNNGV, per germline.

At least ten counts were recorded for this clonotype. The genes are TRBV12-3 or TRBV12-4 and TRBJ2-5; TRBD1 agrees at 9 bases. V lost 8 bases, J lost 3 bases, and 4 bases stayed unmatched. The CDR3 consists of 13 residues. The CDR3 DNA reads as TGTGCCAGCCGGGACAGGGTGGAAGAGACCCAGTACTTC. Encoded protein: CASRDRVEETQYF.

This clonotype was seen ten or more times. V and J are TRBV29-1 and TRBJ2-1, with D perhaps assigned TRBD1 or TRBD2 (5 bases each). CDR1 SQVTM and CDR2 ANQGSEA come from the germline V gene. The CDR3 has 12 residues. V was pared by 5 bases and J by 9 bases, with 14 bases between. The CDR3 reads CSVQGVLTEQFF. The CDR3 DNA follows: TGCAGCGTTCAGGGAGTCCTAACTGAGCAGTTCTTC.

This clonotype was seen at least ten times. V usage is TRBV6-5 and J usage is TRBJ2-3; 8 nucleotides match TRBD1. V lost 5 bases and J lost 3; bases outside the gene matches: 7. This CDR3 has 15 amino acids. The germline CDR1 and CDR2 sequences are MNHEY and SVGAGI. For the CDR3, the DNA is TGTGCCAGCAGTCTTACGACAGGGGAGACAGATACGCAGTATTTT. Translation: CASSLTTGETDTQYF.

This sequence joins TRBV30 and TRBJ2-3; D is unclear. This CDR3 contains 11 residues. CDR1 and CDR2 (germline): GTSNPN, SVGIG (reference sequence). Trimming pared 3 bases from V and 3 bases from J, leaving 4 bases between. The chain's CDR3 is CAWSTTDTQYF. CDR3 nucleotides: TGTGCCTGGAGCACGACAGATACGCAGTATTTT.

The V call is TRBV7-2, the J call TRBJ2-3; D call uncertain. V lost 1 base, J lost 7 bases, and 12 bases lay in between. Germline V gene lookup returns CDR1 SGHTA and CDR2 FQGNSA. CDR3 length: 14 amino acids. The CDR3 spells CASSLELSVHTQYF. Written as DNA, the CDR3 is TGTGCCAGCAGCTTAGAACTAAGCGTACATACGCAGTATTTT. Combining the CDR3 with reference TRBV7-2 and TRBJ2-3 gives the whole variable domain GAGVSQSPSNKVTEKGKDVELRCDPISGHTALYWYRQSLGQGLEFLIYFQGNSAPDKSGLPSDRFSAERTGGSVSTLTIQRTQQEDSAVYLCASSLELSVHTQYFGPGTRLTVL.